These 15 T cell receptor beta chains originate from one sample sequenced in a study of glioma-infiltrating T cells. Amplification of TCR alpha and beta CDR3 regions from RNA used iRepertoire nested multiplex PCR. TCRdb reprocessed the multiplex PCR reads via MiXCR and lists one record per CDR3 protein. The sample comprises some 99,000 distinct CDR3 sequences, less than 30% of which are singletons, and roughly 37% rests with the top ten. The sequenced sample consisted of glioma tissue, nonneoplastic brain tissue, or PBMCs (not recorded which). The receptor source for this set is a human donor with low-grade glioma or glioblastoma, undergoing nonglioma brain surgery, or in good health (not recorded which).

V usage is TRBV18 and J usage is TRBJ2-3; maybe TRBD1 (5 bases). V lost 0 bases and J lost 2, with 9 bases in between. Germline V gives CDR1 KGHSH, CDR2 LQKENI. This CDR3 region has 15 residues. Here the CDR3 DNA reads TGTGCCAGCTCACCACCGAGCAGGGACACAGATACGCAGTATTTT. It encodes CASSPPSRDTDTQYF.

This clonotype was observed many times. The CDR3 sequence: CASSSTWGVYQPQHF. CDR3 nucleotides: TGTGCCAGCAGTTCCACATGGGGGGTCTATCAGCCCCAGCATTTT. V gene TRBV6-2 or TRBV6-3 combines with J gene TRBJ1-5, with D possibly TRBD1 on 5 matching bases. Germline V gene data show CDR1 as MNHEY and CDR2 as SVGEGT. Trimming shortened V by 4 bases and J by 5 bases, and 15 bases separated the two germline ends. The CDR3 length is 15 residues.

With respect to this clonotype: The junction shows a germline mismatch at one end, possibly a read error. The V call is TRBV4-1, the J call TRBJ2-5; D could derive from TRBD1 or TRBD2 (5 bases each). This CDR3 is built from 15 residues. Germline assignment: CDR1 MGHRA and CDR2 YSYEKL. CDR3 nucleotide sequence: TGCGCCAGCAGTCAAGAGGGGACCCAGAGGGAGACCCAGTACTTC. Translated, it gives CASSQEGTQRETQYF.

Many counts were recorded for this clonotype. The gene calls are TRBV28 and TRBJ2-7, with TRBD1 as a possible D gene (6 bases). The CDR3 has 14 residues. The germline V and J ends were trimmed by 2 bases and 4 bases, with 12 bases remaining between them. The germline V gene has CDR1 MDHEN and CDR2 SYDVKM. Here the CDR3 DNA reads TGTGCCAGCAGTTTAGGGCCAGGGGAGTACGAGCAGTACTTC. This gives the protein CASSLGPGEYEQYF.

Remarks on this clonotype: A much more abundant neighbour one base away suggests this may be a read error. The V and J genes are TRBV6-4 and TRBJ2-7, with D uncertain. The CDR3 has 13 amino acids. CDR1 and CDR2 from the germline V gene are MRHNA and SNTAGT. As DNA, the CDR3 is TGTGACAGCAGTAGGATAGCCACCTACGAGCAGTACTTC. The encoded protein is CDSSRIATYEQYF.

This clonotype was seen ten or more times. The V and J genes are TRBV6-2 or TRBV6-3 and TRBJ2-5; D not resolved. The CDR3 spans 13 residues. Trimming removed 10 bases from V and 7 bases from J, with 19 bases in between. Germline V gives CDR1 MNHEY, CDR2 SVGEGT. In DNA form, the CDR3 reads TGTGCCACTGTACGGCCCCCCGTGGGGACCCAGTACTTC. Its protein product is CATVRPPVGTQYF.

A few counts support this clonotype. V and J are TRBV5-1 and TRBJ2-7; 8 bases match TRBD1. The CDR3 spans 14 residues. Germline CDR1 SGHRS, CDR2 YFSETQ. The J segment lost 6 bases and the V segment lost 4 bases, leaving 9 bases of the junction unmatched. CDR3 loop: CASSPLDRVIEQYF. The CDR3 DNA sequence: TGCGCCAGCAGCCCCTTGGACAGGGTTATCGAGCAGTACTTC.

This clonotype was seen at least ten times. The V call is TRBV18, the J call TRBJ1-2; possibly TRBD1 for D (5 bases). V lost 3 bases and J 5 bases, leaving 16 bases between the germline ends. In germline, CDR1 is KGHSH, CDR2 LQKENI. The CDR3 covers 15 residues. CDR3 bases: TGTGCCAGCTCACCGGGGGGAGCAGTGGTTTATGGCTACACCTTC. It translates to CASSPGGAVVYGYTF.

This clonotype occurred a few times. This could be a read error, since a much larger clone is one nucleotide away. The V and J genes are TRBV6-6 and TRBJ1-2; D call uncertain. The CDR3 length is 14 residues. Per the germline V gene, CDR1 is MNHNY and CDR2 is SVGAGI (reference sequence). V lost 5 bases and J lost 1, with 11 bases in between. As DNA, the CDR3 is TGTGCCAGCAGTCCACGGGAGGGTAACTATGGCTACACCTTC. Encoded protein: CASSPREGNYGYTF.

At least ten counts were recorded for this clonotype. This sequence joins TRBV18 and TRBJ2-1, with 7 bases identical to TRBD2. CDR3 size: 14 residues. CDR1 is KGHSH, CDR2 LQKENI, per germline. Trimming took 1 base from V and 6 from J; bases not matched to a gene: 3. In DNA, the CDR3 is TGTGCCAGCTCACCACGGGGGACTATCAATGAGCAGTTCTTC. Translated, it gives CASSPRGTINEQFF.

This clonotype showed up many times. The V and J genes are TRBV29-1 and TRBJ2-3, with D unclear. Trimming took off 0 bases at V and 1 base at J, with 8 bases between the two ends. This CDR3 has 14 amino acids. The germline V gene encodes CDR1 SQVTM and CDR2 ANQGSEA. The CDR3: CSVEDPPGTDTQYF. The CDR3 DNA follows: TGCAGCGTTGAAGACCCCCCGGGCACAGATACGCAGTATTTT.

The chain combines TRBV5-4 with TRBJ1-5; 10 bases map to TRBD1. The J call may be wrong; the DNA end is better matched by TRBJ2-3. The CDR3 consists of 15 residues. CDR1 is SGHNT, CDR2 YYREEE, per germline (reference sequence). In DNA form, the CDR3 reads TGTGCCAGCAGCCTGGGGACAGGGGAGGATCAGCCCCAGTATTTT. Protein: CASSLGTGEDQPQYF.

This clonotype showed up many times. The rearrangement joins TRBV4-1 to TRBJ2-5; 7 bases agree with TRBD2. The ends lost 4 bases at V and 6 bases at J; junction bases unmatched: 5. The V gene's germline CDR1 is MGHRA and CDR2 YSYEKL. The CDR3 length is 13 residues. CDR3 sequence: CASSPHGGKTQYF. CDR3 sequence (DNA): TGCGCCAGCAGCCCCCACGGGGGGAAGACCCAGTACTTC.

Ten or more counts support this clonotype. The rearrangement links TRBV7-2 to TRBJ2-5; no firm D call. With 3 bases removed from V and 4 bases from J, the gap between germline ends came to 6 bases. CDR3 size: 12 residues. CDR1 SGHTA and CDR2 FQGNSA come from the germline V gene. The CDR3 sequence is CASSFPAETQYF. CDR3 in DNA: TGTGCCAGCAGCTTCCCTGCAGAGACCCAGTACTTC.

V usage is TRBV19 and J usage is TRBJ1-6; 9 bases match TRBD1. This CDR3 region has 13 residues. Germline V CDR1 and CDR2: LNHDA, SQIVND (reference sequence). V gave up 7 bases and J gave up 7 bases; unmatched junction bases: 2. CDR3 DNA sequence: TGTGCCAGTATGACAGGGGGGAATTCACCCCTCCACTTT. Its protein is CASMTGGNSPLHF.